The present T cell receptor beta chain was sequenced within a study of T cell repertoires in cytomegalovirus infection. Study as a whole: CMV infection and matching HLA type were both indicated by public TCR beta signatures.

V trimming: 5 bases; J trimming: 7 bases; junction bases outside the gene matches: 12. The CDR3 is 15 amino acids. This clonotype was seen many times. Its antigen is unknown. TCRdb fed the reads into MiXCR, producing one record per CDR3 protein. The sample carries some 600,000 distinct CDR3 sequences, roughly 24% recorded once. Study results and limitations: Cumulative frequency (of public TCR beta family members) identified carriers of CMV plus the relevant HLA. Clonotype analysis showed dominance of the ex vivo response by HLA-C-restricted CMV-specific TCR beta clonotypes.

The TCR originated in a human donor in good health (CMV status not recorded). Some clones in this sample may be carry-over from other donors' samples. The V gene is TRBV12-3 or TRBV12-4, the J gene TRBJ1-1, with 8 bases identical to TRBD1. The sequencing sample was made of CD8+ T cells from PBMCs. CDR3 residues: CASSTLDRVEIEAFF. The CDR3 nucleotides are TGTGCCAGCAGTACTCTGGACAGGGTGGAAATTGAAGCTTTCTTT.